These T cell receptor beta chains were read from a single sample in a study of T cell responses to AZD1222 COVID-19 vaccine. Repertoires were generated with immunoSEQ multiplex PCR, while TCRdb's copy carries only in-frame clones and drops some. The repertoire holds about 210,000 clones, with about 95% as singletons. This material consisted of peripheral blood, taken 28 days after the second dose of the MenACWY control vaccine. The source of these receptors is an adult who received the MenACWY meningococcal vaccine as a control. Both conserved end residues are part of each CDR3. The order of the fields is J gene, D gene, V gene, clone size, CDR3 DNA, CDR3 protein. A D gene is named only where the DNA matches it firmly. Only some rows state a clone size, as once, few, many or a class for expanded clones.

TRBJ2-1 | TRBD1 | TRBV2 | - | TGTGCCAGCAGGGGGGACAGGGAGAATATAGAGCAGTTCTTC | CASRGDRENIEQFF
TRBJ1-5 | - | TRBV19 | - | TGTGCCACCACGGACAGTCTTATTGGACAGCCCCAGCATTTT | CATTDSLIGQPQHF
TRBJ2-1 | - | TRBV27 | - | TGTGCCAGCAGTCCGTACCCGAGCTCCTACAATGAGCAGTTCTTC | CASSPYPSSYNEQFF
TRBJ1-4 | - | TRBV3-1/TRBV3-2 | - | TGTGCCAGCAGCCTACACGCCGGGTCCCCTCGTAATGAAAAACTGTTTTTT | CASSLHAGSPRNEKLFF
TRBJ2-3 | TRBD2 | TRBV6-1 | - | TGTGCCAGCAGTGAAGCAGGGGGGGGAGCGGGGGAAGATACGCAGTATTTT | CASSEAGGGAGEDTQYF
TRBJ2-7 | TRBD2 | TRBV4-1 | - | TGCGCCAGCAGCCAAGGCCCTAGCGGGGGTTACGAGCAGTACTTC | CASSQGPSGGYEQYF
TRBJ1-2 | - | TRBV3-1/TRBV3-2 | - | TGTGCCAGCAGCCAAGGACGGGATAACTATGGCTACACCTTC | CASSQGRDNYGYTF
TRBJ1-3 | - | TRBV4-3 | - | TGCGCCAGCAGCCAAGGGCCACAGGGAGGCTCTGGAAACACCATATATTTT | CASSQGPQGGSGNTIYF
TRBJ2-2 | TRBD2 | TRBV9 | once | TGTGCCAGCAGCATAAAGGGGAGGGTGTGGTCGAACACCGGGGAGCTGTTTTTT | CASSIKGRVWSNTGELFF
TRBJ2-2 | - | TRBV6-5 | - | TGTGCCAGCAGGGTGACCGGGACCGGGGAGCTGTTTTTT | CASRVTGTGELFF
TRBJ2-7 | - | TRBV15 | - | TGTGCCACCAGCAGAGATGACGGGGCCTACGAGCAGTACTTC | CATSRDDGAYEQYF
TRBJ2-2 | - | TRBV11-2 | - | TGTGCCAGCAGCCTGGACACCCAATCCGGGGAGCTGTTTTTT | CASSLDTQSGELFF
TRBJ1-3 | - | TRBV6-5 | once | TGTGCCAGCAGAATCGACCCATACTCTGGAAACACCATATATTTT | CASRIDPYSGNTIYF
TRBJ2-7 | - | TRBV6-5 | - | TGTGCCAGCAGCCGCGGGACAGTCTACGAGCAGTACTTC | CASSRGTVYEQYF
TRBJ2-1 | - | TRBV7-2 | once | TGTGCCAGCAGCTTAGCGCGGGGCTCCTACAATGAGCAGTTCTTC | CASSLARGSYNEQFF
TRBJ2-6 | - | TRBV9 | - | TGTGCCAGCAGCCCGAAGGGCTCTGGGGCCAACGTCCTGACTTTC | CASSPKGSGANVLTF
TRBJ2-7 | TRBD1 | TRBV5-4 | - | TGTGCCAGCAGCTTTTTCATGACAGGGGGGGCCTACGAGCAGTACTTC | CASSFFMTGGAYEQYF
TRBJ1-1 | - | TRBV18 | once | TGTGCCAGCTCCCGAGGGGTGAACACTGAAGCTTTCTTT | CASSRGVNTEAFF
TRBJ1-2 | TRBD1 | TRBV10-3 | - | TGTGCCATCAGGGGGACAGGGCCATATGGCTACACCTTC | CAIRGTGPYGYTF
TRBJ2-1 | - | TRBV5-1 | - | TGCGCCAGCAGCTTTGGCCTCCTCACATTACAGGGAAATAAGCGGCATGAGCAGTTCTTC | CASSFGLLTLQGNKRHEQFF
TRBJ2-7 | TRBD1 | TRBV19 | - | TGTGCCAGTAGACCCCGGGACAGGGCCTACGAGCAGTACTTC | CASRPRDRAYEQYF
TRBJ1-3 | - | TRBV28 | - | TGTGCCAGCTCCGGCAGCCCTGACTCTGGAAACACCATATATTTT | CASSGSPDSGNTIYF
TRBJ1-1 | TRBD1 | TRBV28 | once | TGTGCCAGCAGGTTGAACAGGGGGAGGCGAACTGAAGCTTTCTTT | CASRLNRGRRTEAFF
TRBJ1-4 | - | TRBV18 | - | TGTGCCAGCTCACCCACAGGCTGGGATGAAAAACTGTTTTTT | CASSPTGWDEKLFF
TRBJ2-1 | - | TRBV6-5 | - | TGTGCCAGCAGTTCGGGGCGCAGAAACAATGAGCAGTTCTTC | CASSSGRRNNEQFF
TRBJ2-1 | TRBD2 | TRBV19 | - | TGTGCCAGTAGTATCGTGGCGGGAGGGCTCTACAATGAGCAGTTCTTC | CASSIVAGGLYNEQFF
TRBJ2-1 | TRBD2 | TRBV29-1 | - | TGCAGCGTTGCAGCCCTAGCGGGATTCAATGAGCAGTTCTTC | CSVAALAGFNEQFF
TRBJ2-2 | - | TRBV29-1 | - | TGCAGCGTTGCCCGGGACACCGGGGAGCTGTTTTTT | CSVARDTGELFF
TRBJ2-5 | - | TRBV24-1 | - | TGTGCCACCAGCCAGGGTTGGCAGGGGCAAGAGACCCAGTACTTC | CATSQGWQGQETQYF
TRBJ1-5 | - | TRBV12-3/TRBV12-4 | - | TGTGCCAGCAGTTTTAGGACGCCGCAGCCCCAGCATTTT | CASSFRTPQPQHF
TRBJ2-7 | - | TRBV6-2/TRBV6-3 | - | TGTGCCAGCAGTTACTCGAGTTATCACGAGCAGTACTTC | CASSYSSYHEQYF
TRBJ2-1 | TRBD2 | TRBV9 | - | TGTGCCAGCAGCGCGGGACTAGCGGGGTGGGATGAGCAGTTCTTC | CASSAGLAGWDEQFF
TRBJ1-2 | TRBD1 | TRBV4-1 | - | TGCGCCAGCAGCCAAGGTTCGGCTGGGACAGGGGGCGGCTACACCTTC | CASSQGSAGTGGGYTF
TRBJ2-7 | - | TRBV10-3 | - | TGTGCCGTTAAGCTGCAGGGAGGCGAGCAGTACTTC | CAVKLQGGEQYF
TRBJ2-3 | - | TRBV28 | - | TGTGCCAGCAGTTCCCCAGGTGACACCCCCGATACGCAGTATTTT | CASSSPGDTPDTQYF
TRBJ1-4 | - | TRBV6-5 | - | TGTGCCAGCATGGGAGCTCTAGGGGATGAAAAACTGTTTTTT | CASMGALGDEKLFF
TRBJ1-5 | TRBD1 | TRBV6-1 | - | TGTGCCAGCAGTGACGGGACAGGCAGTCAGCCCCAGCATTTT | CASSDGTGSQPQHF
TRBJ2-7 | - | TRBV10-2 | - | TGCGCCAGCCTAATGGGTTACGAGCAGTACTTC | CASLMGYEQYF
TRBJ2-7 | - | TRBV7-2 | - | TGTGCCAGCAGCTTAGAATGGGGGCCTGAGTACGAGCAGTACTTC | CASSLEWGPEYEQYF